This T cell receptor (beta chain) comes out of a study of cytomegalovirus exposure and HLA in healthy donors. Regarding the study as a whole: In an earlier analysis, about 87% or about 30%: the productive usage of most TCR beta V segments. The classifier reportedly diagnosed cytomegalovirus status with high sensitivity and specificity.

On this clone itself: Its antigen is as yet unknown.

PCR amplification relied on 60 Vbeta primers (plus 13 Jbeta primers). Some clones are missing from TCRdb's copy, which holds only in-frame ones; the method was immunoSEQ multiplex PCR. The sample gives 100,000 to 150,000 clones, 77% of which show up once; more than 10% is in the top ten. Between the trimmed V and J ends, which lost 2 bases and 3 bases, there was a span of 5 bases. The CDR3 contains 12 residues. Germline V lookup: CDR1 SNHLY, CDR2 FYNNEI. The chain combines TRBV2 with TRBJ2-7; unclear D gene. This clonotype originated in a middle-aged woman in good health and CMV-seropositive. The specimen was PBMCs. The CDR3 sequence: CASSEQNYEQYF. CDR3 sequence (DNA): TGTGCCAGCAGTGAACAGAACTACGAGCAGTACTTC.